This TCR beta chain originates from a study of response to subunit inactivated influenza vaccine. This clonotype was picked up a small number of times. V lost 1 base, J lost 0 bases, and 11 bases stayed unmatched. Germline values: CDR1 SGHVS, CDR2 FQNEAQ. This CDR3 contains 19 residues. TCRdb re-analysed the RT-PCR reads in MiXCR, keeping a single row per CDR3 protein. The data show about 540,000 distinct CDR3 sequences, around a quarter seen once. The data were also submitted as part of a second study, on T cells expressing NK-cell markers. That work states: UMIs were included in TCR beta cDNA generated by 5'RACE template switching. An anti-gamma-delta TCR antibody was added in several experiments. It restricted sorting to alpha-beta TCR-expressing T cells. Of the CD8+ T cell pool in over 5 donors, roughly 1.0-8% was accounted for by dominant NKG2C+ clonotypes. The leading position in the CD3+CD56-NKG2C+ fraction of several donors also went to these clonotypes. Clones of NKG2C+ T cells that had expanded were of unclear HCMV specificity.

The input for sequencing was CD4+ T cells sorted from PBMCs, taken 12 days after vaccination. The source of this sequence is a man aged 50 to 59 who received an inactivated influenza vaccine. The chain couples TRBV7-8 to TRBJ2-3; 9 bases are a match to TRBD1. CDR3 loop: CASSLVGGQGSSSTDTQYF. The CDR3 nucleotides read TGTGCCAGCAGCTTAGTAGGGGGACAGGGATCCTCGAGCACAGATACGCAGTATTTT.